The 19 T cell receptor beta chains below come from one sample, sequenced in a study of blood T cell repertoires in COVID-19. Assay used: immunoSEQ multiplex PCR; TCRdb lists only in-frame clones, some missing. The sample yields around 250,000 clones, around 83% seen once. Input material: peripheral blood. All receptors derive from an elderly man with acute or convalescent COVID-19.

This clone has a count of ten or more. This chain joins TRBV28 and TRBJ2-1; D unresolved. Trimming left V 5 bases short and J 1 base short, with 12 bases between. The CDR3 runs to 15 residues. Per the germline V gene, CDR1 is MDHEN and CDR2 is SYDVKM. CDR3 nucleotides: TGTGCCAGCAGTCAGACCCTCGGGTCCTACAATGAGCAGTTCTTC. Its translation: CASSQTLGSYNEQFF.

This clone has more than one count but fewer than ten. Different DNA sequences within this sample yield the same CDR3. The CDR3 is CASSPRRVRGYGYTF. CDR3 DNA: TGTGCCAGCAGCCCACGCAGGGTAAGGGGCTATGGCTACACCTTC. The chain uses TRBV7-8 and TRBJ1-2, with D maybe TRBD1 (5 bases). The V end lost 5 bases, the J end lost 4 bases, and 17 bases lay between the germline ends. CDR3 length equals 15 residues. Germline CDR1 is SGHVS and CDR2 is FQNEAQ.

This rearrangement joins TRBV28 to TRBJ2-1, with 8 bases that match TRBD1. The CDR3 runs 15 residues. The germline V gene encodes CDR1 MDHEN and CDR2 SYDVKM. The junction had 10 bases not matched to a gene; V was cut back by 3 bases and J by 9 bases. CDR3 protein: CASSFEDRGEGEQFF. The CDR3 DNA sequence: TGTGCCAGCAGTTTCGAAGACAGGGGCGAGGGTGAGCAGTTCTTC.

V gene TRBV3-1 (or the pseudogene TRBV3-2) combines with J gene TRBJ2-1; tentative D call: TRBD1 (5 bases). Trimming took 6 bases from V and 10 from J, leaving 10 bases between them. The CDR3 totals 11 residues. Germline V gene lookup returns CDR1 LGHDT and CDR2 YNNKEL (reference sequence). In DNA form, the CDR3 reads TGTGCCAGCAGAGGGGTTACCGAGCAGTTCTTC. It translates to CASRGVTEQFF.

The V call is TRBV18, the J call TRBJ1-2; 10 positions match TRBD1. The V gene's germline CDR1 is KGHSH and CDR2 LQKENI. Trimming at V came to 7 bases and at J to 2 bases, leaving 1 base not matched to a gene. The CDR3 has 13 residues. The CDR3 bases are TGTGCCAGCTGGGGACAGGGGAACTATGGCTACACCTTC. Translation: CASWGQGNYGYTF.

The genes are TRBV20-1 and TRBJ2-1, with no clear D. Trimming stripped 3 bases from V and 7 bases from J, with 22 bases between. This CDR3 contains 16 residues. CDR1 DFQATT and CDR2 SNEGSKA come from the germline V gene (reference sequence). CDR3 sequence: CSASLWVSRKRNEQFF. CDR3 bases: TGCAGTGCTAGTCTGTGGGTCTCGAGGAAACGGAATGAGCAGTTCTTC.

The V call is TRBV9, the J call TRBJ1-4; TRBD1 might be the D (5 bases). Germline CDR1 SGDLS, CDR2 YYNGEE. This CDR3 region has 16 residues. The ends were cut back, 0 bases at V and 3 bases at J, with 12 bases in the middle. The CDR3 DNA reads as TGTGCCAGCAGCGTAGCTCCTGCAGGGTCTAATGAAAAACTGTTTTTT. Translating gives CASSVAPAGSNEKLFF.

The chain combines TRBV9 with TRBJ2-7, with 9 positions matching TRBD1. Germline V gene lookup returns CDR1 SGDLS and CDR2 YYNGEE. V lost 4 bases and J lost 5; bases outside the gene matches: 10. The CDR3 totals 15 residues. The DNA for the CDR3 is TGTGCCAGCAGCCAGGGACAGGGAATTTATAACGAGCAGTACTTC. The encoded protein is CASSQGQGIYNEQYF.

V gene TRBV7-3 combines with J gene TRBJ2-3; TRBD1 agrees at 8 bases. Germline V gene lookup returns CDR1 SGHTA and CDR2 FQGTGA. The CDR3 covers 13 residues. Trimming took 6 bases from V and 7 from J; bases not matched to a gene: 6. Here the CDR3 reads CASSFDRGYTQYF. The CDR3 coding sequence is TGTGCCAGCAGTTTCGACAGGGGATATACGCAGTATTTT.

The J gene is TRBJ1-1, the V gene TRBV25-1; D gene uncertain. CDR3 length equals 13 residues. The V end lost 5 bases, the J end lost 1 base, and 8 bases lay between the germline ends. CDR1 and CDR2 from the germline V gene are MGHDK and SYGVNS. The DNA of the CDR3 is TGTGCCAGCAGTAATGGCCAGAACACTGAAGCTTTCTTT. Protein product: CASSNGQNTEAFF.

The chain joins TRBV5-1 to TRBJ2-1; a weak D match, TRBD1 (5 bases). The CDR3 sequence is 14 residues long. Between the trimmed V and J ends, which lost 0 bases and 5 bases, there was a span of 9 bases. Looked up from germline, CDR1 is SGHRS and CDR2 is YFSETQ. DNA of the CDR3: TGCGCCAGCAGCTTGGTGTCAGGGAACAATGAGCAGTTCTTC. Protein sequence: CASSLVSGNNEQFF.

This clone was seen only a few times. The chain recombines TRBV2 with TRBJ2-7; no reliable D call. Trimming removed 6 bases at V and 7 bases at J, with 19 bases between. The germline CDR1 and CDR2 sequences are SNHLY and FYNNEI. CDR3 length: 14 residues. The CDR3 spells CASSGSSGGLEQYF. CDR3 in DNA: TGTGCCAGCAGCGGCTCGTCTGGCGGCCTGGAGCAGTACTTC.

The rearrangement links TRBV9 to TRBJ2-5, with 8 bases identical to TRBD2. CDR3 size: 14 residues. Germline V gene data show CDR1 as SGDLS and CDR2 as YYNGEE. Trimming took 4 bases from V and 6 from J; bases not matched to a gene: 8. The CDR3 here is CASSPGGRWKTQYF. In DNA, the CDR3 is TGTGCCAGCAGCCCGGGCGGGAGGTGGAAGACCCAGTACTTC.

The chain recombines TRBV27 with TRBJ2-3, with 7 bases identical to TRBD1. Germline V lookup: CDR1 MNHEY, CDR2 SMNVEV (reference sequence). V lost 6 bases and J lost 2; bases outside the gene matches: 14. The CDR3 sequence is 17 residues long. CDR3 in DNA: TGTGCCAGCAGCCCAGAAAGTGGGACAGAGCTCACAGATACGCAGTATTTT. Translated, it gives CASSPESGTELTDTQYF.

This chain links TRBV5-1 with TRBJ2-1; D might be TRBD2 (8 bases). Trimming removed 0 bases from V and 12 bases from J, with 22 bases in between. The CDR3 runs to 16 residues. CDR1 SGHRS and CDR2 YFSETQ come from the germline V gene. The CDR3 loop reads CASSLDPGQPGGGQFF. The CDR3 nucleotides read TGCGCCAGCAGCTTGGATCCGGGACAGCCCGGGGGGGGGCAGTTCTTC.

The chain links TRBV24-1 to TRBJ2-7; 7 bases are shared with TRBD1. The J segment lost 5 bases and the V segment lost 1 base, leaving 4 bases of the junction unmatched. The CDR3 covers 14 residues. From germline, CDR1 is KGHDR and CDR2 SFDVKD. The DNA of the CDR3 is TGTGCCACCAGTGATTTAAGGACAGGCCACGAGCAGTACTTC. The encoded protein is CATSDLRTGHEQYF.

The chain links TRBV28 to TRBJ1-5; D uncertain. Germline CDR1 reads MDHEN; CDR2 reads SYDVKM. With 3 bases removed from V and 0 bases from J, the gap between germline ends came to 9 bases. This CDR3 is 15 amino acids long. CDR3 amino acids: CASSLSRNSNQPQHF. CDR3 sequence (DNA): TGTGCCAGCAGTTTGTCCAGAAATAGCAATCAGCCCCAGCATTTT. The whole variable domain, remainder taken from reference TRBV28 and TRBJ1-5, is DVKVTQSSRYLVKRTGEKVFLECVQDMDHENMFWYRQDPGLGLRLIYFSYDVKMKEKGDIPEGYSVSREKKERFSLILESASTNQTSMYLCASSLSRNSNQPQHFGDGTRLSIL.

In DNA, the CDR3 is TGCGCCAGCAGCCGACAGGGAACTAGGGATGAGCAGTTCTTC. Translated, it gives CASSRQGTRDEQFF. This rearrangement joins TRBV5-1 to TRBJ2-1; the match to TRBD1 covers 7 bases. CDR1 is SGHRS and CDR2 is YFSETQ in the germline V gene. CDR3 size: 14 residues. V shed 4 bases, J shed 8 bases, and the junction held 9 bases outside the gene matches.

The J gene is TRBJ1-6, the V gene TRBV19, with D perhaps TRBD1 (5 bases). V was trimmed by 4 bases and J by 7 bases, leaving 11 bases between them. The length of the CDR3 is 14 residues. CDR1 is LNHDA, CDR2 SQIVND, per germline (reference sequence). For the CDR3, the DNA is TGTGCCAGTAGTAATGACAGAGGAAATTCACCCCTCCACTTT. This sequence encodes CASSNDRGNSPLHF. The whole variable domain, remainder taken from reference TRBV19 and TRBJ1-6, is DGGITQSPKYLFRKEGQNVTLSCEQNLNHDAMYWYRQDPGQGLRLIYYSQIVNDFQKGDIAEGYSVSREKKESFPLTVTSAQKNPTAFYLCASSNDRGNSPLHFGNGTRLTVT.